The 30 T cell receptor beta chains below all came from one sample that was sequenced in a study of cytomegalovirus exposure and HLA in healthy donors (dated by TCRdb to about 2017). The library was prepared using the immunoSEQ multiplex PCR assay. For the multiplex PCR, a mixture combining 60 forward primers for TCR Vbeta segments and 13 reverse primers for TCR Jbeta segments was used. The source is immuneACCESS, and TCRdb retained only in-frame sequences with V and J called. Part of the clones is not carried over; for the studies checked, unresolved V genes explain less than half of this, and the remainder is unexplained. The sample records about 140,000 clones, approximately 80% of which are singletons. Together, the top ten hold under 4.5% of the sample. The sequenced sample was PBMCs. The source of these receptors is a man in his late teens or twenties in good health and CMV-seronegative.

Note on this clone: One end of the junction does not line up with germline, which may come from a read error. The same CDR3 arises from other DNA sequences in this sample as well. The chain uses TRBV27 and TRBJ2-1, with TRBD2 matching over 7 bases. Looked up from germline, CDR1 is MNHEY and CDR2 is SMNVEV (reference sequence). This CDR3 contains 16 residues. The CDR3 sequence is CASRASAGESYNEQFF. The CDR3 nucleotides are TGTGCCAGCAGGGCCTCGGCGGGAGAATCTTACAACGAGCAGTTCTTC.

The chain combines TRBV4-1 with TRBJ1-2, with TRBD1 identical over 8 bases. V shed 0 bases and J 3 bases; nucleotides not matched to a gene: 3. The CDR3 extends over 15 amino acids. Germline V CDR1 and CDR2: MGHRA, YSYEKL. Here the CDR3 DNA reads TGCGCCAGCAGCCAAGATCAGGGGGCGGACTATGGCTACACCTTC. This encodes CASSQDQGADYGYTF.

The V call is TRBV5-8, the J call TRBJ2-1; 7 bases match TRBD2. With V trimmed by 4 bases and J by 4 bases, 11 bases remained unmatched. The length of the CDR3 is 16 residues. Germline values: CDR1 SGHTS, CDR2 YDEGEE. The CDR3, as DNA: TGTGCCAGCAGCCCGAGGGCGGGGGAATCGTACAATGAGCAGTTCTTC. Translating it yields CASSPRAGESYNEQFF.

This clone has just a few counts. V gene TRBV2 combines with J gene TRBJ1-2; D is possibly TRBD1 (6 bases). The CDR3 is made up of 15 amino acids. Trimming took off 6 bases at V and 4 bases at J, with 18 bases between the two ends. The V gene's germline CDR1 is SNHLY and CDR2 FYNNEI. CDR3 DNA sequence: TGTGCCAGCAGGGTACAGGGATGGGGCACCTATGGCTACACCTTC. It encodes CASRVQGWGTYGYTF.

The chain carries TRBV28 and TRBJ2-7; 11 bases align to TRBD2. Germline V gene lookup returns CDR1 MDHEN and CDR2 SYDVKM. V was pared by 7 bases and J by 4 bases, with 6 bases of the junction left unmatched. The CDR3 totals 14 residues. CDR3: CASTTGTSGYEQYF. The CDR3 DNA is TGTGCCAGCACCACGGGGACTAGCGGTTACGAGCAGTACTTC.

The chain combines TRBV18 with TRBJ1-5, with no clear D. The CDR3 is made up of 15 amino acids. The V end was cut by 5 bases, the J end by 0 bases, with 11 bases between. The germline CDR1 and CDR2 sequences are KGHSH and LQKENI. CDR3 amino acids: CASSLAGHSNQPQHF. Written as DNA, the CDR3 is TGTGCCAGCTCATTGGCAGGTCATAGCAATCAGCCCCAGCATTTT.

The chain couples TRBV19 to TRBJ1-5, with D possibly being TRBD1 (5 bases). This CDR3 has 16 residues. The V and J ends lost 6 bases and 1 base respectively, with 16 bases between them. Per germline, CDR1 LNHDA and CDR2 SQIVND (reference sequence). The CDR3 DNA reads TGTGCCAGTAGCTTAAGACAGACGAGAAGCAATCAGCCCCAGCATTTT. Its protein product is CASSLRQTRSNQPQHF.

V gene TRBV6-1 combines with J gene TRBJ2-3; 8 nucleotides align to TRBD2. CDR1 and CDR2 (germline): MNHNS, SASEGT. V shed 4 bases and J 1 base; nucleotides not matched to a gene: 7. This CDR3 contains 16 residues. DNA for the CDR3: TGTGCCAGCAGTGTTATCCTAGCGGGTGGCACAGATACGCAGTATTTT. Encoded protein: CASSVILAGGTDTQYF.

In its sample, this clone was seen a few times. The chain carries TRBV7-9 and TRBJ2-7, with 7 bases lining up with TRBD1. Trimming cost V 5 bases and J 7 bases; bases outside gene matches: 8. From germline, CDR1 is SEHNR and CDR2 FQNEAQ (reference sequence). This CDR3 has 13 residues. Here the CDR3 DNA reads TGTGCCAGCAGCGCGACAGGGCTCGGGGAGCAGTACTTC. Translating it yields CASSATGLGEQYF.

J is TRBJ2-7 and V is TRBV27; D unclear. Trimming took 9 bases from V and 0 from J, leaving 15 bases between them. The length of the CDR3 is 14 residues. The germline V gene encodes CDR1 MNHEY and CDR2 SMNVEV (reference sequence). This CDR3 is CARRRVGLSYEQYF. As DNA, the CDR3 is TGTGCCAGGAGGAGAGTTGGCCTCTCCTACGAGCAGTACTTC.

This chain joins TRBV19 and TRBJ2-2; 15 bases are shared with TRBD2. Germline assignment: CDR1 LNHDA and CDR2 SQIVND (reference sequence). The CDR3 spans 18 residues. V gave up 5 bases and J gave up 5 bases; unmatched junction bases: 9. CDR3 sequence reads: CASSHQRTSGGDTGELFF. DNA of the CDR3: TGTGCCAGTAGTCACCAAAGGACTAGCGGGGGGGATACCGGGGAGCTGTTTTTT.

The J gene is TRBJ2-5, the V gene TRBV18; 9 bases are a match to TRBD1. This CDR3 contains 14 residues. Trimming took 5 bases from V and 4 from J; bases not matched to a gene: 5. Germline CDR1 reads KGHSH; CDR2 reads LQKENI. The CDR3 DNA sequence: TGTGCCAGCTCAAGCGGGACAGGGCGAGAGACCCAGTACTTC. This translates into CASSSGTGRETQYF.

V gene TRBV2 combines with J gene TRBJ1-1; D is unresolved. Germline CDR1 SNHLY, CDR2 FYNNEI. V lost 1 base to trimming and J lost 5 bases, with 14 bases between them. CDR3 length equals 15 residues. CDR3 region: CASSEVGVGSTEAFF. The CDR3 nucleotides read TGTGCCAGCAGTGAAGTCGGGGTGGGGAGTACTGAAGCTTTCTTT. The full variable domain, its missing parts supplied by reference TRBV2 and TRBJ1-1, is EPEVTQTPSHQVTQMGQEVILRCVPISNHLYFYWYRQILGQKVEFLVSFYNNEISEKSEIFDDQFSVERPDGSNFTLKIRSTKLEDSAMYFCASSEVGVGSTEAFFGQGTRLTVV.

The rearrangement links TRBV30 to TRBJ2-7, with D possibly TRBD1 on 6 matching bases. V lost 2 bases and J 3 bases, leaving 20 bases between the germline ends. This CDR3 comprises 16 residues. CDR1 is GTSNPN and CDR2 is SVGIG in the germline V gene (reference sequence). CDR3 coding DNA: TGTGCCTGGAGTCCCCCCTGGACAGAACCCTACTACGAGCAGTACTTC. This sequence encodes CAWSPPWTEPYYEQYF.

V and J are TRBV6-5 and TRBJ1-1; 9 nucleotides line up with TRBD1. This CDR3 is 12 amino acids long. The J segment lost 11 bases and the V segment lost 5 bases, leaving 6 bases of the junction unmatched. From germline, CDR1 is MNHEY and CDR2 SVGAGI. In DNA form, the CDR3 reads TGTGCCAGCAGTCCCCGGACAGGGGATGCTTTCTTT. Translation gives CASSPRTGDAFF.

As for this clone: Its ends do not fully match the called genes, so a read error is possible. The chain couples TRBV28 to TRBJ2-1; tentatively, D is TRBD2 (6 bases). Germline-derived CDR1 and CDR2 are MDHEN and SYDVKM. There are 13 residues in the CDR3. DNA of the CDR3: TGTGCAAGCAAGGAGGACTACCACAATGAGCAGTTCTTC. Protein product: CASKEDYHNEQFF.

The chain carries TRBV7-9 and TRBJ1-2, with TRBD1 as a possible D gene (5 bases). The CDR3 loop spans 14 amino acids. With 4 bases removed from V and 8 bases from J, the gap between germline ends came to 17 bases. Germline assignment: CDR1 SEHNR and CDR2 FQNEAQ (reference sequence). Here the CDR3 reads CASSSLDTLYGYTF. The DNA of the CDR3 is TGTGCCAGCAGCTCCTTGGACACCCTCTACGGCTACACCTTC.

The rearrangement uses TRBV7-8 and TRBJ2-5; 9 bases fit TRBD1. With 2 bases clipped from V and 5 bases from J, the junction kept 9 bases outside the gene matches. Germline values: CDR1 SGHVS, CDR2 FQNEAQ. The CDR3 covers 16 residues. The CDR3 protein is CASSLIINRGPETQYF. The DNA for the CDR3 is TGTGCCAGCAGCTTAATCATCAACAGGGGGCCGGAGACCCAGTACTTC. Filled out from reference TRBV7-8 and TRBJ2-5, the complete variable domain reads GAGVSQSPRYKVAKRGQDVALRCDPISGHVSLFWYQQALGQGPEFLTYFQNEAQLDKSGLPSDRFFAERPEGSVSTLKIQRTQQEDSAVYLCASSLIINRGPETQYFGPGTRLLVL.

This sequence joins TRBV7-3 and TRBJ2-1, with 10 bases matching TRBD2. Germline V gene lookup returns CDR1 SGHTA and CDR2 FQGTGA. Losses at the gene ends were 2 bases for V and 4 bases for J; bases not matched to a gene: 2. The length of the CDR3 is 15 residues. CDR3 region: CASSLASGGYNEQFF. In DNA form, the CDR3 reads TGTGCCAGCAGCTTAGCTAGCGGGGGTTACAATGAGCAGTTCTTC. Filled out from reference TRBV7-3 and TRBJ2-1, the complete variable domain reads GAGVSQTPSNKVTEKGKYVELRCDPISGHTALYWYRQSLGQGPEFLIYFQGTGAADDSGLPNDRFFAVRPEGSVSTLKIQRTERGDSAVYLCASSLASGGYNEQFFGPGTRLTVL.

This clone came up a few times. This rearrangement joins TRBV7-8 to TRBJ1-5; D remains ambiguous. Germline V gene sequence: CDR1 SGHVS, CDR2 FQNEAQ. The germline V and J ends were trimmed by 5 bases and 9 bases, with 17 bases remaining between them. There are 14 residues in the CDR3. For the CDR3, the DNA is TGTGCCAGCAGCGACCGGAGGCTCCAAGGGCCCCAGCATTTT. As protein: CASSDRRLQGPQHF.

The gene calls are TRBV7-8 and TRBJ2-1; 8 nucleotides align to TRBD2. Germline V gene data show CDR1 as SGHVS and CDR2 as FQNEAQ. V lost 2 bases, J lost 6 bases, and 9 bases stayed unmatched. The CDR3 extends over 16 amino acids. Here the CDR3 reads CASSLWGLGVSNEQFF. CDR3 DNA sequence: TGTGCCAGCAGCTTATGGGGACTAGGAGTGTCCAATGAGCAGTTCTTC.

This chain joins TRBV5-1 and TRBJ2-5, with 7 bases aligning to TRBD1. In germline, CDR1 is SGHRS, CDR2 YFSETQ. This CDR3 has 16 amino acids. Trimming removed 3 bases from V and 2 bases from J; junction bases left unmatched: 10. CDR3 bases: TGCGCCAGCAGCTACGAGACAGGGATGGGACAAGAGACCCAGTACTTC. It yields the protein CASSYETGMGQETQYF. The entire variable domain, with the rest obtained from reference TRBV5-1 and TRBJ2-5, is as follows: KAGVTQTPRYLIKTRGQQVTLSCSPISGHRSVSWYQQTPGQGLQFLFEYFSETQRNKGNFPGRFSGRQFSNSRSEMNVSTLELGDSALYLCASSYETGMGQETQYFGPGTRLLVL.

The V and J genes are TRBV7-2 and TRBJ1-3; D is possibly TRBD1 (6 bases). CDR3 length: 15 amino acids. Trimming shortened V by 6 bases and J by 0 bases, and 12 bases separated the two germline ends. Germline CDR1 SGHTA, CDR2 FQGNSA. The CDR3 DNA reads TGTGCCAGCAGTATACAGGGACACTCTGGAAACACCATATATTTT. This gives the protein CASSIQGHSGNTIYF.

This clone was recorded a few times. The CDR3: CASSRQTPSSYNSPLHF. The CDR3 nucleotides read TGCGCCAGCAGCCGACAGACTCCCAGCTCCTATAATTCACCCCTCCACTTT. This chain links TRBV5-1 with TRBJ1-6; maybe TRBD1 (5 bases). This CDR3 has 17 amino acids. Germline-derived CDR1 and CDR2 are SGHRS and YFSETQ. V dropped 4 bases and J dropped 0 bases, with 14 bases sitting between them. Variable domain in full (rest from reference TRBV5-1 and TRBJ1-6): KAGVTQTPRYLIKTRGQQVTLSCSPISGHRSVSWYQQTPGQGLQFLFEYFSETQRNKGNFPGRFSGRQFSNSRSEMNVSTLELGDSALYLCASSRQTPSSYNSPLHFGNGTRLTVT.

This clone has only one observation. J is TRBJ1-1 and V is TRBV19; a possible D gene is TRBD1 (6 bases). The CDR3 is 14 residues long. Per germline, CDR1 LNHDA and CDR2 SQIVND (reference sequence). Trimming pared 7 bases from V and 5 bases from J, leaving 17 bases between. For the CDR3, the DNA is TGTGCCAGTAAGCCCGGCCAGGGGATAACTGAAGCTTTCTTT. This sequence encodes CASKPGQGITEAFF.

This clone was found a few times. The genes are TRBV2 and TRBJ1-4, with a possible D match to TRBD1 (5 bases). Germline V CDR1 and CDR2: SNHLY, FYNNEI. The CDR3 has 14 amino acids. V lost 4 bases and J lost 4, with 10 bases in between. CDR3 sequence (DNA): TGTGCCAGCAGTGTACGGGGGGATAATGAAAAACTGTTTTTT. Amino acid sequence: CASSVRGDNEKLFF.

In its sample, this clone was seen once. The rearrangement links TRBV7-9 to TRBJ1-2; 7 bases match TRBD1. V lost 2 bases to trimming and J lost 7 bases; unmatched junction nucleotides: 16. CDR1 is SEHNR and CDR2 is FQNEAQ in the germline V gene (reference sequence). The CDR3 sequence is 17 residues long. CDR3 protein: CASSLPKGTVPSGGYTF. As DNA, the CDR3 is TGTGCCAGCAGCTTACCTAAGGGGACAGTACCGTCCGGTGGCTACACCTTC.

This rearrangement joins TRBV6-5 to TRBJ2-7; TRBD1 might be the D (5 bases). Trimming removed 6 bases at V and 4 bases at J, with 10 bases between. The CDR3 is 12 residues long. Germline CDR1 is MNHEY and CDR2 is SVGAGI. This CDR3 is CASSPAGYEQYF. The CDR3 region has the DNA TGTGCCAGCAGCCCGGCAGGGTACGAGCAGTACTTC.

The J gene is TRBJ1-2, the V gene TRBV14; TRBD1 might be the D (6 bases). The germline V and J ends were trimmed by 0 bases and 8 bases, with 16 bases remaining between them. Germline V gives CDR1 SGHDN, CDR2 FVKESK. The CDR3 is made up of 15 amino acids. CDR3 nucleotide sequence: TGTGCCAGCAGCCAAGATCTTCGGGGGGCGAGGGGCTACACCTTC. Amino acids: CASSQDLRGARGYTF.

The J gene is TRBJ1-1, the V gene TRBV7-8, with 10 bases matching TRBD1. V lost 5 bases and J lost 4; bases outside the gene matches: 7. Germline CDR1 SGHVS, CDR2 FQNEAQ. CDR3 length equals 15 residues. The CDR3 here is CASSGLTGGFTEAFF. The CDR3 DNA follows: TGTGCCAGCAGCGGATTGACAGGGGGCTTCACTGAAGCTTTCTTT.